These T cell receptor beta chains were read from a single sample in a study of T cell responses to AZD1222 COVID-19 vaccine. Only in-frame clones appear in the TCRdb table, and some are missing; sequencing was by immunoSEQ multiplex PCR. This table holds hundreds of thousands of clones, 90% to 95% found once. Specimen: peripheral blood, collected on day 0 of MenACWY control vaccination. Receptor source: an adult in good health. Both conserved end residues are part of each CDR3. Fields, in order: D gene, clone size, V gene, J gene, CDR3 protein, CDR3 DNA. A D gene is named only where the DNA matches it firmly. The size entry is marked missing in some rows and otherwise reads once, few, many or a size class.

D: .; size: .; V: TRBV6-2/TRBV6-3; J: TRBJ2-5; CDR3: CASSLLGETQYF; DNA: TGTGCCAGCAGTCTACTCGGGGAGACCCAGTACTTC
D: .; size: .; V: TRBV28; J: TRBJ1-2; CDR3: CASSLFRAGYTF; DNA: TGTGCCAGCAGTTTATTCCGGGCTGGCTACACCTTC
D: .; size: .; V: TRBV3-1/TRBV3-2; J: TRBJ1-1; CDR3: CASSQLGPNTEAFF; DNA: TGTGCCAGCAGCCAATTAGGACCTAACACTGAAGCTTTCTTT
D: .; size: once; V: TRBV4-1; J: TRBJ2-4; CDR3: CASSQVVRGLIFAKNIQYF; DNA: TGCGCCAGCAGCCAAGTTGTAAGGGGTCTGATTTTTGCCAAAAACATTCAGTACTTC
D: .; size: .; V: TRBV30; J: TRBJ1-2; CDR3: CAWTRLDRTGYTF; DNA: TGTGCCTGGACCCGCCTTGACCGAACTGGCTACACCTTC
D: .; size: few; V: TRBV7-9; J: TRBJ1-1; CDR3: CASSLGGRDTEAFF; DNA: TGTGCCAGCAGCTTAGGGGGAAGGGACACTGAAGCTTTCTTT
D: .; size: .; V: TRBV4-3; J: TRBJ1-3; CDR3: CASSQDAGVTGNTIYF; DNA: TGCGCCAGCAGCCAAGATGCAGGGGTAACTGGAAACACCATATATTTT
D: TRBD1; size: .; V: TRBV5-1; J: TRBJ1-2; CDR3: CASSIDRGQDGYTF; DNA: TGCGCCAGCAGCATCGACAGGGGGCAGGATGGCTACACCTTC
D: .; size: .; V: TRBV7-9; J: TRBJ1-3; CDR3: CATRKGSSGNTIYF; DNA: TGTGCCACCCGAAAGGGGAGCTCTGGAAACACCATATATTTT
D: .; size: .; V: TRBV10-3; J: TRBJ1-2; CDR3: CAISESTGQGYGYTF; DNA: TGTGCCATCAGTGAGTCTACAGGGCAGGGCTATGGCTACACCTTC
D: .; size: few; V: TRBV6-5; J: TRBJ2-1; CDR3: CASSRRRDEQFF; DNA: TGTGCCAGCAGCAGGCGGAGGGATGAGCAGTTCTTC
D: TRBD1; size: .; V: TRBV6-5; J: TRBJ1-3; CDR3: CASSYGQGPWDKSIYF; DNA: TGTGCCAGCAGTTACGGACAGGGTCCCTGGGACAAGTCCATATATTTT
D: .; size: .; V: TRBV2; J: TRBJ2-1; CDR3: CASRENYYNEQFF; DNA: TGTGCCAGCAGGGAAAATTACTACAATGAGCAGTTCTTC
D: .; size: .; V: TRBV6-5; J: TRBJ2-1; CDR3: CASSRRQDYNEQFF; DNA: TGTGCCAGCAGTCGAAGACAGGACTACAATGAGCAGTTCTTC
D: .; size: .; V: TRBV6-5; J: TRBJ1-4; CDR3: CASSYGRFNEKLFF; DNA: TGTGCCAGCAGTTACGGCCGGTTTAATGAAAAACTGTTTTTT
D: .; size: .; V: TRBV7-8; J: TRBJ1-1; CDR3: CASSLVGARDTEAFF; DNA: TGTGCCAGCAGCTTAGTGGGGGCTCGGGACACTGAAGCTTTCTTT
D: TRBD2; size: .; V: TRBV3-1/TRBV3-2; J: TRBJ2-7; CDR3: CASSHTSDYEQYF; DNA: TGTGCCAGCAGCCACACTAGCGACTACGAGCAGTACTTC
D: TRBD1; size: .; V: TRBV28; J: TRBJ1-3; CDR3: CASSPTGGSGNTIYF; DNA: TGTGCCAGCAGTCCCACAGGGGGATCTGGAAACACCATATATTTT
D: TRBD1; size: .; V: TRBV5-4; J: TRBJ1-3; CDR3: CASSTGGQGALGNTIYF; DNA: TGTGCCAGCAGCACGGGGGGACAGGGGGCGCTTGGAAACACCATATATTTT
D: TRBD1; size: .; V: TRBV6-1; J: TRBJ1-4; CDR3: CASSENRGANEKLFF; DNA: TGTGCCAGCAGTGAAAACAGGGGAGCTAATGAAAAACTGTTTTTT
D: .; size: .; V: TRBV5-1; J: TRBJ2-7; CDR3: CASSSSGSRVYEQYF; DNA: TGCGCCAGCAGCTCCTCAGGGAGTAGGGTCTACGAGCAGTACTTC
D: .; size: few; V: TRBV9; J: TRBJ1-1; CDR3: CASSVATDGTIQRVKSTEAFF; DNA: TGTGCCAGCAGCGTAGCTACTGACGGGACTATACAAAGAGTTAAGAGCACTGAAGCTTTCTTT
D: .; size: .; V: TRBV2; J: TRBJ1-1; CDR3: CASSGQVGGNEAFF; DNA: TGTGCCAGCAGTGGGCAGGTAGGGGGAAATGAAGCTTTCTTT
D: TRBD1; size: .; V: TRBV3-1/TRBV3-2; J: TRBJ1-1; CDR3: CASSPGTGATRGTEAFF; DNA: TGTGCCAGCAGCCCTGGGACAGGGGCCACCCGAGGGACTGAAGCTTTCTTT
D: .; size: many; V: TRBV30; J: TRBJ2-1; CDR3: CAWSIGGANEQFF; DNA: TGTGCCTGGAGTATAGGGGGGGCGAATGAGCAGTTCTTC
D: .; size: few; V: TRBV28; J: TRBJ1-6; CDR3: CASSSDGDNSPLHF; DNA: TGTGCCAGCAGCTCCGACGGAGATAATTCACCCCTCCACTTT
D: .; size: once; V: TRBV14; J: TRBJ1-2; CDR3: CASSQGGRGYGYTF; DNA: TGTGCCAGCAGCCAAGGGGGCAGGGGCTATGGCTACACCTTC
D: .; size: once; V: TRBV28; J: TRBJ1-1; CDR3: CASSPWNTEAFF; DNA: TGTGCCAGCAGTCCATGGAACACTGAAGCTTTCTTT
D: .; size: .; V: TRBV6-1; J: TRBJ2-4; CDR3: CASSTTSSGNIQYF; DNA: TGTGCCAGCAGCACTACTAGCAGTGGAAACATTCAGTACTTC
D: TRBD1; size: .; V: TRBV6-5; J: TRBJ2-7; CDR3: CASRQTGVSSYEQYF; DNA: TGTGCCAGCAGACAGACAGGGGTCAGCTCCTACGAGCAGTACTTC
D: .; size: .; V: TRBV10-3; J: TRBJ1-1; CDR3: CAISDWGLLVNTEAFF; DNA: TGTGCCATCAGTGACTGGGGGTTGTTGGTGAACACTGAAGCTTTCTTT
D: TRBD1; size: .; V: TRBV28; J: TRBJ1-2; CDR3: CASSPGTGVNYGYTF; DNA: TGTGCCAGCAGTCCGGGGACAGGGGTTAACTATGGCTACACCTTC
D: TRBD1; size: .; V: TRBV28; J: TRBJ1-5; CDR3: CASSPPGGNLNQPQHF; DNA: TGTGCCTCCTCTCCCCCAGGGGGCAACCTCAATCAGCCCCAGCATTTT
D: .; size: once; V: TRBV12-3/TRBV12-4; J: TRBJ1-4; CDR3: CASSFETSGKLFF; DNA: TGTGCCAGCAGTTTCGAGACAAGCGGAAAACTGTTTTTT
D: .; size: .; V: TRBV7-2; J: TRBJ1-3; CDR3: CASSQWGGTGNTIYF; DNA: TGTGCCAGCAGCCAGTGGGGGGGAACGGGAAACACCATATATTTT
D: .; size: .; V: TRBV10-3; J: TRBJ2-1; CDR3: CAIRGTMDEQFF; DNA: TGTGCCATCAGGGGGACAATGGATGAGCAGTTCTTC